These T cell receptor beta chains were read from a single sample in a study of T-cell reconstitution after alpha-beta-depleted transplantation in children. TCRdb reprocessed the PCR reads with MiXCR, giving one entry per CDR3 protein. The sample has roughly 280,000 distinct CDR3 sequences; more than 9% are singletons. The sequences come from peripheral blood, collected 180 days after TCRalphabeta/CD19-depleted stem cell transplant. These receptors came from a male patient between 2 and 9 years old who had a stem cell transplant for chronic granulomatous disease, so the T cells may come from the graft donor. The CDR3 runs from the conserved cysteine through the conserved F or W. Fields, in order: D gene, J gene, V gene, clone size, CDR3 DNA, CDR3 protein. The D gene is left open where the match is weak. The size of a clone is reported for some rows only, either as once, few or many, or as a class for expanded clones.

D gene: NA
J gene: TRBJ2-1
V gene: TRBV20-1
clone size: many
CDR3 DNA: TGCAGTGCTAGAGATCTGGGCCGTACCGACAATGAGCAGTTCTTC
CDR3 protein: CSARDLGRTDNEQFF

D gene: NA
J gene: TRBJ2-2
V gene: TRBV12-3/TRBV12-4
clone size: many
CDR3 DNA: TGTGCCAGCAGTTTTAGGGACGGACTCACCGGGGAGCTGTTTTTT
CDR3 protein: CASSFRDGLTGELFF

D gene: NA
J gene: TRBJ2-1
V gene: TRBV20-1
clone size: many
CDR3 DNA: TGCAGTGCTACTACAGGGTTGGATGAGCAGTTCTTC
CDR3 protein: CSATTGLDEQFF

D gene: NA
J gene: TRBJ2-2
V gene: TRBV4-3
clone size: many
CDR3 DNA: TGCGCCAGCAGCCAAGTAGGCGGGGCGAGGGCCGGGGAGCTGTTTTTT
CDR3 protein: CASSQVGGARAGELFF

D gene: NA
J gene: TRBJ2-7
V gene: TRBV20-1
clone size: many
CDR3 DNA: TGCAGTGCTATACCTCCTTCGGCAGATTTCTACGAGCAGTACTTC
CDR3 protein: CSAIPPSADFYEQYF

D gene: NA
J gene: TRBJ1-6
V gene: TRBV3-1
clone size: few
CDR3 DNA: TGTGCCAGCAGTCCCAGCACCGCCGGTGGTTCACCCCTCCACTTT
CDR3 protein: CASSPSTAGGSPLHF

D gene: TRBD1
J gene: TRBJ2-5
V gene: TRBV30
clone size: NA
CDR3 DNA: TGTGCCTGGAGGGATGACAGGGAAGAGACCCAGTACTTC
CDR3 protein: CAWRDDREETQYF

D gene: NA
J gene: TRBJ1-4
V gene: TRBV7-6
clone size: many
CDR3 DNA: TGTGCCAGCAGCTTAGGCGGGAATGAAAAACTGTTTTTT
CDR3 protein: CASSLGGNEKLFF

D gene: NA
J gene: TRBJ1-2
V gene: TRBV20-1
clone size: many
CDR3 DNA: TGCAGTGCTAATAGGGCGACGTATGGCTACACCTTC
CDR3 protein: CSANRATYGYTF

D gene: TRBD2
J gene: TRBJ2-4
V gene: TRBV29-1
clone size: many
CDR3 DNA: TGCAGCCCCCGGCGGGGGAAGGGAGTCTCCAAAAACATTCAGTACTTC
CDR3 protein: CSPRRGKGVSKNIQYF

D gene: NA
J gene: TRBJ2-1
V gene: TRBV6-5
clone size: many
CDR3 DNA: TGTGCCAGCAGTTACTCGGGGACCCAACCAGGGTTCTTC
CDR3 protein: CASSYSGTQPGFF

D gene: TRBD1
J gene: TRBJ2-7
V gene: TRBV15
clone size: many
CDR3 DNA: TGTGCCACCAGCTTCGAGACAGGGGCCTACGAGCAGTACTTC
CDR3 protein: CATSFETGAYEQYF

D gene: NA
J gene: TRBJ1-1
V gene: TRBV18
clone size: many
CDR3 DNA: TGTGCCAGCTCACCGGGGAGGGGGAACACTGAAGCTTTCTTT
CDR3 protein: CASSPGRGNTEAFF

D gene: TRBD2
J gene: TRBJ2-1
V gene: TRBV24-1
clone size: many
CDR3 DNA: TGTGCCACCAGTGACGCGGGGACTAGTCTTGGGGGTGAGCAGTTCTTC
CDR3 protein: CATSDAGTSLGGEQFF

D gene: TRBD2
J gene: TRBJ2-1
V gene: TRBV11-2
clone size: many
CDR3 DNA: TGTGCCAGCAGCCCCGATCGGGCGGGGGCCTACAATGAGCAGTTCTTC
CDR3 protein: CASSPDRAGAYNEQFF

D gene: TRBD2
J gene: TRBJ2-7
V gene: TRBV29-1
clone size: many
CDR3 DNA: TGCAGCGTCGCCAGCGGGAGAAGACGGGAGCAGTACTTC
CDR3 protein: CSVASGRRREQYF

D gene: NA
J gene: TRBJ2-1
V gene: TRBV12-3/TRBV12-4
clone size: many
CDR3 DNA: TGTGCCAGCACTCCCAGCGGGTCGTACAATGAGCAGTTCTTC
CDR3 protein: CASTPSGSYNEQFF

D gene: TRBD1
J gene: TRBJ2-2
V gene: TRBV11-2
clone size: many
CDR3 DNA: TGTGCCAGCAGCTTAGGAATTCGGGACAGGGGAGGCACCGGGGAGCTGTTTTTT
CDR3 protein: CASSLGIRDRGGTGELFF

D gene: TRBD1
J gene: TRBJ2-2
V gene: TRBV28
clone size: NA
CDR3 DNA: TGTGCCAGCCTTACCCGGACAGGTCCCACCGGGGAGCTGTTTTTT
CDR3 protein: CASLTRTGPTGELFF

D gene: TRBD1
J gene: TRBJ2-5
V gene: TRBV20-1
clone size: many
CDR3 DNA: TGCAGTGCCATCCCAGGACAGGGGGTAGAGACCCAGTACTTC
CDR3 protein: CSAIPGQGVETQYF